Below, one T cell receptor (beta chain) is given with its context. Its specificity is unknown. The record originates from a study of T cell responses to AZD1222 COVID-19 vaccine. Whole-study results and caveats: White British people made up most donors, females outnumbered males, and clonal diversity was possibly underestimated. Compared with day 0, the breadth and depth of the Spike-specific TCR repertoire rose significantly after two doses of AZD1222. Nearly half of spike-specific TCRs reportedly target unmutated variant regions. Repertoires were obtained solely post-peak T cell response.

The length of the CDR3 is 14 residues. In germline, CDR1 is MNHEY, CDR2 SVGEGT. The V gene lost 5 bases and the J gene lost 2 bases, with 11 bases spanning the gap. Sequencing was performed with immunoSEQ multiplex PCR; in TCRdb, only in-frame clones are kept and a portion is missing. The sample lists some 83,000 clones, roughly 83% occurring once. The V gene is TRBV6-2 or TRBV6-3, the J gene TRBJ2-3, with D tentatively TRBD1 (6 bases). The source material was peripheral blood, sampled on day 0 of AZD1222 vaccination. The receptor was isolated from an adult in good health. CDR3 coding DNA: TGTGCCAGCAGTGCTACAGGGTTCACAGATACGCAGTATTTT. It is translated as CASSATGFTDTQYF.